This T cell receptor (beta chain) was sequenced in a study of spatial heterogeneity in lung cancer. Overall study context: In tumor regions TCR transcript counts correlated strongly with a matched bulk RNA-seq T cell module score.

Stated time point: sample taken at primary tumor resection. The 70 or so donors had untreated early-stage non-small cell lung cancer. The V end was cut by 3 bases, the J end by 1 base, with 6 bases between. The CDR3 is 13 amino acids. By proportion, this clonotype is medium-sized (0.01 to 0.1%). Its specificity is unknown. General study results and limits: For expanded intratumoral alpha and beta TCRs, counts tracked tumor mutation counts. Alpha and beta chain coverage of tumor T cells was estimated at about 7.6% and 13%, respectively.

Via MiXCR, TCRdb re-called the 5' RACE reads, giving one row per CDR3 protein. Among about 7,000 distinct CDR3 sequences listed, 13% were seen once. This sequence joins TRBV12-3 or TRBV12-4 and TRBJ1-1, with D hard to call. This sequence was found in a male donor with early-stage non-small cell lung cancer. The sample in question was lung tumor tissue, obtained at surgery. The CDR3 nucleotides read TGTGCCAGCAGTTTGAACCAGAACACTGAAGCTTTCTTT. It is translated as CASSLNQNTEAFF.